This TCR beta chain is from a study of beta chain features in type 1 diabetes. Isolated RNA was reverse transcribed in full, so expressed TCRB transcripts were sequenced. Profiled with immunoSEQ multiplex PCR; TCRdb holds only in-frame clones, not every one. The sample shows about 180,000 clones, approximately 13% of them seen only once. Points on this clone: Antigen unknown.

General observations from the study: Fewer insertions but more deletions were seen at VDJ junctions in type 1 diabetes patients. Type 1 diabetes patients had moderately but significantly shorter TCRB CDR3s in all four CD4+ subsets. PCR might show a preference for shorter templates, equally across patients and controls.

Markers CD45RO/CCR7/CD25/CD127/CD95/CD27 served to sort CD4+ naive, central memory, regulatory and stem cell-like memory cells. The sequenced material came from central memory CD4+ T cells from blood. This receptor was identified in a woman under 30 in good health.

The CDR3 protein is CATSLPSGGNIQYF. The CDR3 nucleotides are TGTGCCACCAGCTTACCCTCGGGAGGGAACATTCAGTACTTC. The chain carries TRBV15 and TRBJ2-4; 8 nucleotides line up with TRBD2. The germline gives CDR1 LNHNV, CDR2 YYDKDF (reference sequence). The CDR3 contains 14 residues. With 5 bases clipped from V and 7 bases from J, the junction kept 7 bases outside the gene matches.